This record looks at one T cell receptor (beta chain) sequence and its context. The specificity of this receptor is unknown. One base away there is no much larger clone; base qualities are not given. Its CDR3 holds 13 amino acids, cysteine through phenylalanine. The only DNA kept is the CDR3, 39 bases in frame from the first base. V is pruned by 5 bases and J by 5 bases, leaving 3 bases of the junction without a gene match. The germline V gene yields SNHLY for CDR1 and FYNNEI for CDR2. Collaborating institutions collected whole blood in K2EDTA tubes following their own protocols. For TCRbeta analysis, collaborators shipped samples as frozen whole blood, isolated PBMCs, or DNA extracted from either of those sample types. The source of the sample is a study of blood T cell repertoires in COVID-19 (TCRdb year 2020). About the study as a whole: Collaborator samples came from the United States, Italy and Spain and covered acute and convalescent phases of COVID-19. Samples came from the ongoing ImmuneRACE study (first 160 participants) plus 1,254 subjects from 6 global collaborators. Where available, HLA class I and class II types were taken from metadata supplied by the sample provider and were not determined by assay-based typing. A freely available public database, intended as a resource for researchers studying the immune response to SARS-CoV-2, is where the repertoires were released. Sample metadata almost always included a de-identified subject ID, COVID-19 status, age in years and sex. The dataset comprised deeply sampled blood TCRbeta repertoires from subjects exposed to, actively infected with, or recovered from COVID-19. The material from the prospective study consisted of cDNA or gDNA derived from T cells, B-cell-depleted T cells, or PBMCs.

Paper-wide results and their limitations: The amount of clinical and demographic metadata varied by source and participant and was provided uncurated.

TCRbeta CDR3 regions were amplified from genomic DNA by means of the immunoSEQ Assay, a bias-controlled multiplex PCR. Per the source publication's procedure: Within the assay, amplification of reference gene primers was used to estimate how many nucleated cells each sample contained. To quantify the absolute abundance of each unique TCRbeta CDR3 rearrangement, sequence reads were collapsed and filtered. For each sample, productive Simpson clonality was calculated as the square root of Simpson's diversity index over productive rearrangements. This is the immuneACCESS table as TCRdb keeps it, with only in-frame sequences that have V and J called. A part of the clones is gone; compared with another copy, unresolved V genes explain less than half, and the rest is unexplained. V, J and clone size are those of that table, while D and trimming were read from the DNA. Counted in this sample were about 280,000 clones; approximately 83% of them appeared once. The ten largest clones add up to approximately 10% of the sample.

The sequence joins TRBV2 to TRBJ1-1; TRBD1 lines up with 9 middle nucleotides. Sequenced input: peripheral blood. The clonotype originates from a woman in her seventies with acute or convalescent COVID-19. The DNA sequence is given as TGTGCCAGCAGTCGACAGGGGGGGACTGAAGCTTTCTTT. Translated, this is CASSRQGGTEAFF.